A single sample is the source of the 20 T cell receptor beta chains below, sequenced in a study of T-cell memory formation after mild COVID-19. In TCRdb, the 5' RACE reads were re-called with MiXCR into one record per CDR3 protein. The repertoire holds fewer than 600,000 distinct CDR3 sequences, with roughly 22% as singletons. The material sequenced was PBMCs or a T cell subset sorted from them (not recorded which). These receptor sequences come from an adult woman who had mild COVID-19 (a few samples of this study predate the infection). Cell type and time point are not known.

The chain recombines TRBV7-2 with TRBJ1-3; D is unclear. CDR3 size: 11 residues. Germline V gives CDR1 SGHTA, CDR2 FQGNSA. V dropped 5 bases and J dropped 6 bases, with 5 bases sitting between them. CDR3 protein: CASSPQNTIYF. The CDR3 DNA sequence: TGTGCCAGCAGCCCGCAAAACACCATATATTTT.

This clonotype has only a few counts. The chain has TRBV12-3 or TRBV12-4 and TRBJ2-7; 10 nucleotides align to TRBD2. The length of the CDR3 is 12 residues. The V segment lost 10 bases and the J segment 3 bases; nucleotides outside the gene matches: 3. For the CDR3, the DNA is TGTGCCACCGGGACTAGCGTCTACGAGCAGTACTTC. This sequence encodes CATGTSVYEQYF.

This chain joins TRBV12-3 or TRBV12-4 and TRBJ1-4; tentative D call: TRBD1 (6 bases). The V end was cut by 3 bases, the J end by 4 bases, with 9 bases between. The CDR3 sequence is 14 residues long. The CDR3 DNA reads TGTGCCAGCAGTTTTGAGGGGGTTAATGAAAAACTGTTTTTT. The encoded protein is CASSFEGVNEKLFF.

The gene calls are TRBV29-1 and TRBJ2-7, with D tentatively TRBD1 (5 bases). Trimming cost V 4 bases and J 4 bases, with 14 bases left between them. The CDR3 runs to 13 residues. Germline assignment: CDR1 SQVTM and CDR2 ANQGSEA. The CDR3 is CSVADSSSYEQYF. The CDR3 DNA reads as TGCAGCGTTGCCGACAGTTCAAGTTACGAGCAGTACTTC.

In its sample, this clonotype was seen many times. The chain links TRBV5-1 to TRBJ2-5, with D uncertain. Germline CDR1 is SGHRS and CDR2 is YFSETQ. Trimming took off 1 base at V and 2 bases at J, with 6 bases between the two ends. The CDR3 covers 13 residues. The CDR3 sequence: CASSLFRQETQYF. Written as DNA, the CDR3 is TGCGCCAGCAGCTTGTTTCGTCAAGAGACCCAGTACTTC.

This clonotype was seen more than once but under ten times. The J gene is TRBJ1-4, the V gene TRBV7-2; weak D call: TRBD1 (5 bases). V was shortened by 5 bases and J by 11 bases, with 18 bases between the two germline ends. The CDR3 covers 14 residues. Germline-derived CDR1 and CDR2 are SGHTA and FQGNSA. The CDR3 protein is CASSPRGSRAKLFF. The CDR3 DNA sequence: TGTGCCAGCAGCCCCCGAGGAAGCAGGGCCAAACTGTTTTTT.

CDR3 bases: TGTGCCAGCAGCTTAAACAGCGCTAATGAAAAACTGTTTTTT. Protein: CASSLNSANEKLFF. This chain uses TRBV7-9 with TRBJ1-4, with D hard to call. The V end lost 2 bases, the J end lost 3 bases, and 7 bases lay between the germline ends. Germline V gives CDR1 SEHNR, CDR2 FQNEAQ (reference sequence). The CDR3 is 14 residues long.

This clonotype was detected a few times. The V call is TRBV2, the J call TRBJ2-1; tentative D call: TRBD2 (7 bases). This CDR3 contains 15 residues. Germline CDR1 SNHLY, CDR2 FYNNEI. Trimming removed 6 bases at V and 2 bases at J, with 14 bases between. The CDR3 nucleotides are TGTGCCAGCAGACCGCTGCGGGGGCCCTACAATGAGCAGTTCTTC. As protein: CASRPLRGPYNEQFF. Full variable domain (rest looked up from reference TRBV2 and TRBJ2-1): EPEVTQTPSHQVTQMGQEVILRCVPISNHLYFYWYRQILGQKVEFLVSFYNNEISEKSEIFDDQFSVERPDGSNFTLKIRSTKLEDSAMYFCASRPLRGPYNEQFFGPGTRLTVL.

The chain carries TRBV7-7 and TRBJ2-1; 8 nucleotides match TRBD2. This CDR3 contains 13 residues. Germline values: CDR1 SSHAT, CDR2 FNYEAQ (reference sequence). The ends lost 1 base at V and 9 bases at J; junction bases unmatched: 2. The CDR3 loop is CASSLGSGVEQFF. CDR3 DNA sequence: TGTGCCAGCAGCTTAGGTAGCGGGGTTGAGCAGTTCTTC.

The V call is TRBV6-5, the J call TRBJ2-7; no clear D gene. V lost 0 bases, J lost 6 bases, and 12 bases lay in between. The V gene's germline CDR1 is MNHEY and CDR2 SVGAGI. The CDR3 is made up of 14 amino acids. The CDR3 DNA follows: TGTGCCAGCAGTTACTCGAGCAGTGTGGGCGAGCAGTACTTC. It encodes CASSYSSSVGEQYF.

This clonotype was picked up a small number of times. The rearrangement links TRBV3-1 to TRBJ2-1; unclear D gene. The CDR3 is 12 residues long. V was trimmed by 0 bases and J by 9 bases, leaving 6 bases between them. The germline gives CDR1 LGHDT, CDR2 YNNKEL (reference sequence). The CDR3 loop is CASSQDPPEQFF. The CDR3 region has the DNA TGTGCCAGCAGCCAAGATCCGCCTGAGCAGTTCTTC.

The genes are TRBV7-9 and TRBJ2-3; D perhaps matches TRBD1 (6 bases). Trimming took 1 base from V and 3 from J, leaving 17 bases between them. The CDR3 spans 17 residues. Germline V CDR1 and CDR2: SEHNR, FQNEAQ (reference sequence). The CDR3 sequence is CASSLEGVYGSTDTQYF. Written as DNA, the CDR3 is TGTGCCAGCAGCTTAGAGGGGGTCTATGGCTCAACAGATACGCAGTATTTT.

The genes are TRBV29-1 and TRBJ2-7, with TRBD2 matching over 8 bases. Germline V gene data show CDR1 as SQVTM and CDR2 as ANQGSEA. Trimming removed 8 bases from V and 2 bases from J; junction bases left unmatched: 14. This CDR3 is 15 amino acids long. As DNA, the CDR3 is TGCAGCCAGAAATGGACTAGCCGTAGCACCTACGAGCAGTACTTC. This translates into CSQKWTSRSTYEQYF.

The chain uses TRBV20-1 and TRBJ1-1; D is uncertain. Germline assignment: CDR1 DFQATT and CDR2 SNEGSKA (reference sequence). V gave up 6 bases and J gave up 0 bases, with 14 bases separating them. This CDR3 contains 14 residues. In DNA, the CDR3 is TGCAGTGCCGGGAGCTCATACCTGAACACTGAAGCTTTCTTT. Translating gives CSAGSSYLNTEAFF.

This clonotype came up a few times. The chain carries TRBV27 and TRBJ1-5; no clear D. With 5 bases removed from V and 2 bases from J, the gap between germline ends came to 13 bases. The CDR3 totals 15 residues. Germline CDR1 MNHEY, CDR2 SMNVEV (reference sequence). The CDR3 loop reads CASSPAPGGNQPQHF. In DNA, the CDR3 is TGTGCCAGCAGTCCTGCACCGGGAGGCAATCAGCCCCAGCATTTT.

There are a few counts of this clonotype. The chain uses TRBV12-3 or TRBV12-4 and TRBJ2-1, with a weak D call TRBD2 (7 bases). The CDR3 sequence is 15 residues long. Trimming stripped 3 bases from V and 2 bases from J, with 11 bases between. CDR3 loop: CASSFGGAPYNEQFF. CDR3 DNA sequence: TGTGCCAGCAGTTTTGGGGGGGCCCCCTACAATGAGCAGTTCTTC.

The chain carries TRBV6-2 or TRBV6-3 and TRBJ1-2; a possible D gene is TRBD1 (6 bases). This CDR3 comprises 11 residues. Trimming removed 11 bases at V and 2 bases at J, with 9 bases between. From germline, CDR1 is MNHEY and CDR2 SVGEGT. The CDR3 reads CAATGNYGYTF. CDR3 nucleotide sequence: TGTGCCGCGACAGGCAACTATGGCTACACCTTC.

This clonotype turned up a few times. This sequence joins TRBV19 and TRBJ2-1; maybe TRBD2 (7 bases). V lost 4 bases, J lost 9 bases, and 19 bases lay in between. Per the germline V gene, CDR1 is LNHDA and CDR2 is SQIVND (reference sequence). This CDR3 spans 15 amino acids. The chain's CDR3 is CASSNPAGTLREQFF. CDR3 coding DNA: TGTGCCAGTAGTAATCCAGCGGGGACACTTCGTGAGCAGTTCTTC.

This rearrangement joins TRBV5-6 to TRBJ2-7; TRBD1 agrees at 8 bases. The germline gives CDR1 SGHDT, CDR2 YYEEEE. The ends lost 4 bases at V and 8 bases at J; junction bases unmatched: 8. This CDR3 comprises 13 residues. The DNA for the CDR3 is TGTGCCAGCAGCCTCATGGGACAGGACCAGCAGTACTTC. Its protein product is CASSLMGQDQQYF.

The J gene is TRBJ1-1, the V gene TRBV19; 8 bases align to TRBD1. Germline V CDR1 and CDR2: LNHDA, SQIVND (reference sequence). J gave up 8 bases and V 5 bases, and 7 bases lay outside the gene matches. The CDR3 runs to 13 residues. The CDR3 is CASSPGGAAEAFF. The CDR3 DNA follows: TGTGCCAGTAGTCCAGGGGGCGCAGCGGAAGCTTTCTTT.